The 27 T cell receptor beta chains below come from one sample, sequenced in a study of human thymus T cells. Clones were sequenced by immunoSEQ multiplex PCR, and TCRdb holds only the in-frame ones, with some missing. This table has about 46,000 clones, more than 85% appearing once. Source material: blood. These receptor sequences come from a girl less than two years old with a congenital heart defect but otherwise immunologically healthy.

This chain links TRBV7-9 with TRBJ2-7, with a possible D match to TRBD2 (6 bases). Germline lookup yields CDR1 SEHNR and CDR2 FQNEAQ (reference sequence). With 5 bases removed from V and 3 bases from J, the gap between germline ends came to 23 bases. The CDR3 sequence is 17 residues long. DNA for the CDR3: TGTGCCAGCAGCCTCACCTTCCCGAGGGGCGGGAACTACGAGCAGTACTTC. It specifies CASSLTFPRGGNYEQYF.

The V call is TRBV7-9, the J call TRBJ2-5; 11 bases are a match to TRBD2. The CDR3 contains 13 residues. Germline loops: CDR1 SEHNR, CDR2 FQNEAQ (reference sequence). The V segment lost 11 bases and the J segment 2 bases; nucleotides outside the gene matches: 4. As DNA, the CDR3 is TGTGCCGGGGGACTAGCGGTACAAGAGACCCAGTACTTC. Protein: CAGGLAVQETQYF.

V gene TRBV9 combines with J gene TRBJ1-3; possibly TRBD1 for D (6 bases). V shed 6 bases and J shed 5 bases, with 21 bases lying between them. The CDR3 extends over 16 amino acids. The germline V gene encodes CDR1 SGDLS and CDR2 YYNGEE. The CDR3 coding sequence is TGTGCCAGCACCCTTTTCCCGCAGGGGCCGAGAAACACCATATATTTT. Amino acids: CASTLFPQGPRNTIYF.

This sequence joins TRBV18 and TRBJ2-6; the match to TRBD1 covers 10 bases. V lost 4 bases to trimming and J lost 3 bases; unmatched junction nucleotides: 6. Germline V CDR1 and CDR2: KGHSH, LQKENI. CDR3 size: 17 residues. The CDR3 DNA sequence: TGTGCCAGCTCACGAGACAGGGGGCGGGGTGGGGCCAACGTCCTGACTTTC. Translated: CASSRDRGRGGANVLTF.

The chain recombines TRBV9 with TRBJ1-2; 10 positions match TRBD1. Per germline, CDR1 SGDLS and CDR2 YYNGEE. This CDR3 contains 14 residues. The trim removed 0 bases at V and 4 bases at J, leaving 0 bases unmatched. CDR3 in amino acids: CASSVGQGAYGYTF. Here the CDR3 DNA reads TGTGCCAGCAGCGTAGGACAGGGGGCCTATGGCTACACCTTC.

The chain combines TRBV27 with TRBJ2-5; D possibly matches TRBD1 or TRBD2 (6 bases each). Trimming cost V 1 base and J 5 bases, with 11 bases left between them. Germline-derived CDR1 and CDR2 are MNHEY and SMNVEV (reference sequence). The CDR3 is 14 amino acids. The CDR3 DNA reads TGTGCCAGCAGTTTATTGGGGGGCGTCGAGACCCAGTACTTC. Protein: CASSLLGGVETQYF.

This clone occurred once. The chain joins TRBV7-9 to TRBJ2-1; D gene unclear. The CDR3 is 12 amino acids. Trimming pared 7 bases from V and 8 bases from J, leaving 12 bases between. CDR1 is SEHNR and CDR2 is FQNEAQ in the germline V gene (reference sequence). CDR3 amino acids: CASTPPPDEQFF. The CDR3 DNA sequence: TGTGCCAGCACCCCGCCCCCGGATGAGCAGTTCTTC.

The chain links TRBV5-1 to TRBJ2-1; 9 nucleotides line up with TRBD1. This CDR3 has 15 amino acids. The trim removed 4 bases at V and 6 bases at J, leaving 8 bases unmatched. Germline V gives CDR1 SGHRS, CDR2 YFSETQ. The CDR3, as DNA: TGCGCCAGCAGCGCGGGGACAGGGAAAGGCAATGAGCAGTTCTTC. It is translated as CASSAGTGKGNEQFF. Based on the CDR3 plus reference TRBV5-1 and TRBJ2-1, the full variable domain is KAGVTQTPRYLIKTRGQQVTLSCSPISGHRSVSWYQQTPGQGLQFLFEYFSETQRNKGNFPGRFSGRQFSNSRSEMNVSTLELGDSALYLCASSAGTGKGNEQFFGPGTRLTVL.

V is TRBV7-9 and J is TRBJ2-3; D call uncertain. Trimming pared 4 bases from V and 5 bases from J, leaving 7 bases between. Germline CDR1 reads SEHNR; CDR2 reads FQNEAQ (reference sequence). The CDR3 has 12 amino acids. The CDR3 DNA reads TGTGCCAGCAGCTCTCCTGGAGATACGCAGTATTTT. This codes for CASSSPGDTQYF.

This clone was recorded once. The genes are TRBV5-4 and TRBJ1-1, with a weak D call TRBD1 (5 bases). The CDR3 has 13 residues. V lost 7 bases, J lost 1 base, and 11 bases lay in between. The germline V gene has CDR1 SGHNT and CDR2 YYREEE (reference sequence). CDR3 sequence reads: CASSGQTNTEAFF. DNA for the CDR3: TGTGCCAGCTCGGGGCAGACGAACACTGAAGCTTTCTTT.

This chain links TRBV5-5 with TRBJ2-3; 13 bases match TRBD2. The CDR3 loop spans 16 amino acids. Trimming removed 3 bases from V and 2 bases from J; junction bases left unmatched: 3. Germline V lookup: CDR1 SGHKS, CDR2 YYEKEE (reference sequence). Here the CDR3 DNA reads TGTGCCAGCAGCTCGGGACTAGCGGGATCCACAGATACGCAGTATTTT. Protein product: CASSSGLAGSTDTQYF.

The table lists this clone with a count of one. The V and J genes are TRBV9 and TRBJ2-5; 8 bases fit TRBD2. The ends lost 0 bases at V and 8 bases at J; junction bases unmatched: 6. This CDR3 spans 14 amino acids. Germline-derived CDR1 and CDR2 are SGDLS and YYNGEE. CDR3 DNA: TGTGCCAGCAGCGTAGAAGGACTAGCCCCTACCCAGTACTTC. Its translation is CASSVEGLAPTQYF. Using reference TRBV9 and TRBJ2-5 for the parts outside the CDR3, the full variable domain is DSGVTQTPKHLITATGQRVTLRCSPRSGDLSVYWYQQSLDQGLQFLIQYYNGEERAKGNILERFSAQQFPDLHSELNLSSLELGDSALYFCASSVEGLAPTQYFGPGTRLLVL.

This clone came up once. The rearrangement joins TRBV5-4 to TRBJ2-5; 10 bases are shared with TRBD2. V lost 10 bases, J lost 5 bases, and 14 bases stayed unmatched. The CDR3 sequence is 15 residues long. Germline-derived CDR1 and CDR2 are SGHNT and YYREEE (reference sequence). The CDR3 here is CAYLAGGRTPETQYF. CDR3 bases: TGTGCCTATTTAGCGGGAGGCCGAACCCCGGAGACCCAGTACTTC.

This clone has only one observation. The chain links TRBV7-9 to TRBJ2-2; 9 bases align to TRBD1. In germline, CDR1 is SEHNR, CDR2 FQNEAQ (reference sequence). This CDR3 region has 17 residues. J lost 2 bases, V lost 2 bases, and 6 bases had no gene match. The chain's CDR3 is CASSLRTGDPNTGELFF. The CDR3 DNA follows: TGTGCCAGCAGCTTAAGGACAGGGGATCCCAACACCGGGGAGCTGTTTTTT.

V and J are TRBV2 and TRBJ1-6, with TRBD1 matching over 7 bases. This CDR3 is built from 15 residues. The germline CDR1 and CDR2 sequences are SNHLY and FYNNEI. J lost 4 bases, V lost 4 bases, and 4 bases had no gene match. The CDR3 DNA follows: TGTGCCAGCAGTGGGGGGACAGCTTATAATTCACCCCTCCACTTT. Protein product: CASSGGTAYNSPLHF.

This chain connects TRBV28 to TRBJ2-7; no clear D. CDR3 length equals 14 residues. Between the trimmed V and J ends, which lost 10 bases and 1 base, there was a span of 17 bases. Germline assignment: CDR1 MDHEN and CDR2 SYDVKM. The CDR3 here is CATYDMRPSYEQYF. DNA for the CDR3: TGTGCCACTTATGACATGCGACCTTCCTACGAGCAGTACTTC. Looking up the rest from reference TRBV28 and TRBJ2-7 gives the full variable domain: DVKVTQSSRYLVKRTGEKVFLECVQDMDHENMFWYRQDPGLGLRLIYFSYDVKMKEKGDIPEGYSVSREKKERFSLILESASTNQTSMYLCATYDMRPSYEQYFGPGTRLTVT.

The genes are TRBV28 and TRBJ1-5; D is perhaps TRBD1 (6 bases). The CDR3 contains 12 residues. CDR1 is MDHEN, CDR2 SYDVKM, per germline. V lost 6 bases, J lost 7 bases, and 10 bases lay in between. The CDR3 nucleotides are TGTGCCAGCAGAACAGGGTTACAGCCCCAGCATTTT. This sequence encodes CASRTGLQPQHF. The whole variable domain, filled in from reference TRBV28 and TRBJ1-5, reads DVKVTQSSRYLVKRTGEKVFLECVQDMDHENMFWYRQDPGLGLRLIYFSYDVKMKEKGDIPEGYSVSREKKERFSLILESASTNQTSMYLCASRTGLQPQHFGDGTRLSIL.

The chain links TRBV19 to TRBJ2-1; tentatively, D is TRBD1 or TRBD2 (5 bases each). This CDR3 comprises 13 residues. Trimming pared 5 bases from V and 6 bases from J, leaving 11 bases between. Looked up from germline, CDR1 is LNHDA and CDR2 is SQIVND (reference sequence). The CDR3 reads CASSVGTVNEQFF. The CDR3 DNA follows: TGTGCCAGTAGTGTCGGGACGGTCAATGAGCAGTTCTTC.

The chain is built from TRBV6-5 and TRBJ1-1; no firm D call. Germline CDR1 is MNHEY and CDR2 is SVGAGI. Trimming shortened V by 0 bases and J by 0 bases, and 8 bases separated the two germline ends. This CDR3 contains 15 residues. The CDR3 nucleotides are TGTGCCAGCAGTTACTCGGCGTTAATGAACACTGAAGCTTTCTTT. Its protein is CASSYSALMNTEAFF.

The rearrangement joins TRBV2 to TRBJ2-5; 10 bases map to TRBD1. Germline CDR1 SNHLY, CDR2 FYNNEI. The V and J ends lost 8 bases and 5 bases, in that order; junction bases with no gene match: 5. The CDR3 has 13 amino acids. CDR3 residues: CASGDRGIETQYF. Here the CDR3 DNA reads TGTGCCAGCGGGGACAGGGGTATTGAGACCCAGTACTTC.

This clone was detected once. Other DNA sequences in this specimen translate into the identical CDR3. The chain couples TRBV18 to TRBJ2-7; D could derive from TRBD1 or TRBD2 (5 bases each). The V end lost 2 bases, the J end lost 0 bases, and 5 bases lay between the germline ends. The CDR3 is 13 amino acids. Germline CDR1 and CDR2: KGHSH and LQKENI. The CDR3 sequence: CASSPGGSYEQYF. DNA of the CDR3: TGTGCCAGCTCACCAGGGGGCTCCTACGAGCAGTACTTC.

The chain uses TRBV14 and TRBJ2-7; TRBD2 agrees at 11 bases. CDR1 SGHDN and CDR2 FVKESK come from the germline V gene. V shed 0 bases and J 0 bases; nucleotides not matched to a gene: 1. The CDR3 spans 16 residues. In nucleotides, the CDR3 is TGTGCCAGCAGCCAAGAGGGGACTAGCGGCTCCTACGAGCAGTACTTC. It yields the protein CASSQEGTSGSYEQYF.

This rearrangement joins TRBV6-4 to TRBJ2-4, with D perhaps matching TRBD1 (6 bases). CDR1 is MRHNA, CDR2 SNTAGT, per germline. The CDR3 has 13 amino acids. Trimming left V 7 bases short and J 8 bases short, with 15 bases between. This chain's CDR3 is CASTRQEEHIQYF. The CDR3 DNA reads TGTGCCAGCACCCGACAGGAGGAGCACATTCAGTACTTC.

The CDR3 spells CAWSTSGTHNEQFF. The CDR3 DNA reads TGTGCCTGGTCGACTAGCGGGACCCACAATGAGCAGTTCTTC. This chain joins TRBV30 and TRBJ2-1; TRBD2 matches at 11 bases. Per the germline V gene, CDR1 is GTSNPN and CDR2 is SVGIG (reference sequence). Trimming took 5 bases from V and 5 from J; bases not matched to a gene: 5. This CDR3 region has 14 residues.

The gene calls are TRBV6-1 and TRBJ2-7; no firm D call. Germline values: CDR1 MNHNS, CDR2 SASEGT. V lost 6 bases and J 0 bases, leaving 9 bases between the germline ends. This CDR3 is built from 13 residues. The CDR3 here is CASRALGSYEQYF. For the CDR3, the DNA is TGTGCCAGCAGGGCATTGGGCTCCTACGAGCAGTACTTC.

V is TRBV5-1 and J is TRBJ2-7; D perhaps matches TRBD1 (5 bases). CDR1 and CDR2 (germline): SGHRS, YFSETQ. V gave up 0 bases and J gave up 3 bases, with 16 bases separating them. The CDR3 is made up of 16 amino acids. The DNA of the CDR3 is TGCGCCAGCAGCTTGGTGGCAGGGAAGGGATACTACGAGCAGTACTTC. This translates into CASSLVAGKGYYEQYF.

The chain couples TRBV5-7 to TRBJ2-1; a weak D match, TRBD2 (5 bases). TRBV5-7 is an ORF, and what it does is uncertain. The CDR3 covers 14 residues. Trimming pared 4 bases from V and 4 bases from J, leaving 12 bases between. CDR3 residues: CASSPGVTYNEQFF. The CDR3 DNA reads TGTGCCAGCAGCCCCGGGGTAACATACAATGAGCAGTTCTTC.